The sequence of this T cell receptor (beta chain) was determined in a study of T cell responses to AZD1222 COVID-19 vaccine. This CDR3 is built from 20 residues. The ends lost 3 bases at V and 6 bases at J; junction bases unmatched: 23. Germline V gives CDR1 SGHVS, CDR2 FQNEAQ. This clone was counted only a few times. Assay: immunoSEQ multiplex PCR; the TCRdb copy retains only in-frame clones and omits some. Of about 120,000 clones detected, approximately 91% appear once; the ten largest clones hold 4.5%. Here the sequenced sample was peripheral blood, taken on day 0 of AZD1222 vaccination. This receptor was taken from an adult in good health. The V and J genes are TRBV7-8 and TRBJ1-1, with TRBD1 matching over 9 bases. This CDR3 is CASSFPSGGTGFLVLSEAFF. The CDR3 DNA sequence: TGTGCCAGCAGCTTCCCCTCCGGTGGGACAGGGTTTTTGGTTTTGTCTGAAGCTTTCTTT.